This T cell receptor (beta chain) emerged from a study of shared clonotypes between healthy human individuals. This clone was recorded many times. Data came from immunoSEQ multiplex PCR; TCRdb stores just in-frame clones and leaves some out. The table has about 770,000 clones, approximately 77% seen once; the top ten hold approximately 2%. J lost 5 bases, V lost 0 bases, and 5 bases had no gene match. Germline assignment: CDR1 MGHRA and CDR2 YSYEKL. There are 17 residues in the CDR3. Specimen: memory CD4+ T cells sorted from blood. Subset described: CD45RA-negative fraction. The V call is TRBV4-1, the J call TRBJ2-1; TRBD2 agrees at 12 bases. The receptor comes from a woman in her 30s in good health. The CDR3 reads CASSQDPSGRVNNEQFF. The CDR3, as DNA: TGCGCCAGCAGCCAAGATCCTAGCGGGAGGGTCAACAATGAGCAGTTCTTC.